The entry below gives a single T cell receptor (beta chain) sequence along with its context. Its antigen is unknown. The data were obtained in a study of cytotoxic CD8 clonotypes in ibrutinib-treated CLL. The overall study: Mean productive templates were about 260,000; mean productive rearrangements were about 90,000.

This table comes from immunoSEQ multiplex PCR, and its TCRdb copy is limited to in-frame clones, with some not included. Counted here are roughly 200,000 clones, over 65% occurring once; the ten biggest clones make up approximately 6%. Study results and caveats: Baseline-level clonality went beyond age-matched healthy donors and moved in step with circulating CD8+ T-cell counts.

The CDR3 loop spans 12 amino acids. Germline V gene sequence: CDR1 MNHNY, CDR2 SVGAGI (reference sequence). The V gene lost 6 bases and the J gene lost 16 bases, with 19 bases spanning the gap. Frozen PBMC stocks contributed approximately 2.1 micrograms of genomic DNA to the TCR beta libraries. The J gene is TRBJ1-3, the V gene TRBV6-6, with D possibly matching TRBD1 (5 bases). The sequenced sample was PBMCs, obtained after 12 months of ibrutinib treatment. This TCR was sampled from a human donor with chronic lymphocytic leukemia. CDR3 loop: CASSGRERPGYF. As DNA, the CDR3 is TGTGCCAGCAGCGGCAGGGAAAGGCCTGGGTATTTT.